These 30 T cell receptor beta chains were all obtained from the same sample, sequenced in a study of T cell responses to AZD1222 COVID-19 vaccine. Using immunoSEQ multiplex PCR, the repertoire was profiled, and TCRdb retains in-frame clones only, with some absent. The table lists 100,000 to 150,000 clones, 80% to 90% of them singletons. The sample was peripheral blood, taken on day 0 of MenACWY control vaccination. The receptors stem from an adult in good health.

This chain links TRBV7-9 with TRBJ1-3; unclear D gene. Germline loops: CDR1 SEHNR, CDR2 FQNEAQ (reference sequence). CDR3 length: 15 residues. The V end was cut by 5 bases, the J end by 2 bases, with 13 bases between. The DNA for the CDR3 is TGTGCCAGCAGCCCCGACCTAGGGACTGGAAACACCATATATTTT. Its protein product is CASSPDLGTGNTIYF.

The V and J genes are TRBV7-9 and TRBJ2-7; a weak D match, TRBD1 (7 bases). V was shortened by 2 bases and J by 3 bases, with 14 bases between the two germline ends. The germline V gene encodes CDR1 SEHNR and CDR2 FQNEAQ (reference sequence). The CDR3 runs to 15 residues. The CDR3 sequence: CASSLFGGGDYEQYF. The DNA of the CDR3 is TGTGCCAGCAGCTTATTTGGAGGGGGCGACTACGAGCAGTACTTC.

The CDR3 loop reads CASSPTLSSYNEQFF. Written as DNA, the CDR3 is TGTGCCAGCAGCCCCACCCTGAGCTCCTACAATGAGCAGTTCTTC. The genes are TRBV3-1 (or the pseudogene TRBV3-2) and TRBJ2-1; D unclear. Trimming shortened V by 4 bases and J by 0 bases, and 10 bases separated the two germline ends. Germline V gene data show CDR1 as LGHDT and CDR2 as YNNKEL (reference sequence). The CDR3 contains 15 residues.

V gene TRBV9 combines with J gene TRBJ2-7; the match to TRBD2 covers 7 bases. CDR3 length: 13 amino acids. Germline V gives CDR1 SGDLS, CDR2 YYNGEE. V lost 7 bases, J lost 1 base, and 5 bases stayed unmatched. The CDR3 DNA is TGTGCCAGCTCAACTAGCGCTTCCTACGAGCAGTACTTC. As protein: CASSTSASYEQYF. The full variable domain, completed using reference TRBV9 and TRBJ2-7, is DSGVTQTPKHLITATGQRVTLRCSPRSGDLSVYWYQQSLDQGLQFLIQYYNGEERAKGNILERFSAQQFPDLHSELNLSSLELGDSALYFCASSTSASYEQYFGPGTRLTVT.

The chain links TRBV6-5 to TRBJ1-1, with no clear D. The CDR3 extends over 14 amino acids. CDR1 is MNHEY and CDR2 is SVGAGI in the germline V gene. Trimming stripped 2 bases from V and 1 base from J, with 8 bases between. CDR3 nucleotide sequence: TGTGCCAGCAGTTACGGACTAAGGAACACTGAAGCTTTCTTT. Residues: CASSYGLRNTEAFF.

As DNA, the CDR3 is TGTGCCAGCAGCCGGGCAGCCGTCTACGAGCAGTACTTC. Amino acids: CASSRAAVYEQYF. The V gene is TRBV12-3 or TRBV12-4, the J gene TRBJ2-7, with D unclear. The CDR3 consists of 13 residues. Trimming removed 6 bases from V and 3 bases from J, with 12 bases in between.

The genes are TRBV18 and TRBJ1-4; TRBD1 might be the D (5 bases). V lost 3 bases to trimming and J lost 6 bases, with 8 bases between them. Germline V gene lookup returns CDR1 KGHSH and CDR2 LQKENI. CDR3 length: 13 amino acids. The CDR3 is CASSPGLDEKLFF. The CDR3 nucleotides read TGTGCCAGCTCACCGGGGCTTGATGAAAAACTGTTTTTT. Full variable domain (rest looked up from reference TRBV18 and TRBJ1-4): NAGVMQNPRHLVRRRGQEARLRCSPMKGHSHVYWYRQLPEEGLKFMVYLQKENIIDESGMPKERFSAEFPKEGPSILRIQQVVRGDSAAYFCASSPGLDEKLFFGSGTQLSVL.

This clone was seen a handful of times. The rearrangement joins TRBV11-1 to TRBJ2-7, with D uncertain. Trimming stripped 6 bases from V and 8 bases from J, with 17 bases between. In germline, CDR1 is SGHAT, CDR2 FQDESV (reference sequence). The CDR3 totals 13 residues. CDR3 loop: CASSGPHPGKQYF. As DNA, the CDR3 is TGTGCCAGCAGTGGCCCGCACCCAGGCAAGCAGTACTTC. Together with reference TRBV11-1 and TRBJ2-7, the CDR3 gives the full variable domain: EAEVAQSPRYKITEKSQAVAFWCDPISGHATLYWYRQILGQGPELLVQFQDESVVDDSQLPKDRFSAERLKGVDSTLKIQPAELGDSAMYLCASSGPHPGKQYFGPGTRLTVT.

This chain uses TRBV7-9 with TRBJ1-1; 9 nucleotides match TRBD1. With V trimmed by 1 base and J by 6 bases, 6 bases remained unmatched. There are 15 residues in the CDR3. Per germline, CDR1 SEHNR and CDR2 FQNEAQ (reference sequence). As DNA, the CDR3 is TGTGCCAGCAGCTTAGGGGGACAGGGTAAGGCTGAAGCTTTCTTT. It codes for CASSLGGQGKAEAFF.

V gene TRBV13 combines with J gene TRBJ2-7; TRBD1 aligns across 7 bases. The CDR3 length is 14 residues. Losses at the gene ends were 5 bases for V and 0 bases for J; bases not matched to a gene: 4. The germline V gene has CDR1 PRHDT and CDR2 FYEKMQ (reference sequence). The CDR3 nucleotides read TGTGCCAGCAGCCTGGGGACAGCCTCCTACGAGCAGTACTTC. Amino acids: CASSLGTASYEQYF.

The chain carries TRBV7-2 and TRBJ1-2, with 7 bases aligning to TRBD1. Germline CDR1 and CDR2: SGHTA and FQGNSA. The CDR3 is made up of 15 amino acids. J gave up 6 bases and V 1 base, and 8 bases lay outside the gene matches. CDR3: CASSLDRGSIDGYTF. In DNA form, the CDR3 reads TGTGCCAGCAGCTTAGACAGGGGTTCGATCGATGGCTACACCTTC.

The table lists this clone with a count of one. CDR3 protein: CATKGVGGTEAFF. CDR3 coding DNA: TGTGCCACAAAAGGGGTAGGGGGGACTGAAGCTTTCTTT. V usage is TRBV12-3 or TRBV12-4 and J usage is TRBJ1-1, with TRBD1 as a possible D gene (6 bases). Trimming took off 10 bases at V and 5 bases at J, with 17 bases between the two ends. The CDR3 has 13 amino acids.

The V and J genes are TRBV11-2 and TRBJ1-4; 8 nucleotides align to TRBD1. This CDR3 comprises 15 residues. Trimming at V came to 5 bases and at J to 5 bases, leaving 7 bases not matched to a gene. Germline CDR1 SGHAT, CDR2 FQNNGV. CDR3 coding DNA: TGTGCCAGCAGCATGCAGGGGGCAGTGAATGAAAAACTGTTTTTT. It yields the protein CASSMQGAVNEKLFF.

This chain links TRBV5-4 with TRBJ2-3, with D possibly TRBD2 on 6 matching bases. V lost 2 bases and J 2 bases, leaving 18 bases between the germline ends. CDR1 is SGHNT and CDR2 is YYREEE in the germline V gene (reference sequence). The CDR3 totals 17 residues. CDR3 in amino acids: CASSFPGEEPTTDTQYF. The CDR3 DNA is TGTGCCAGCAGCTTTCCGGGGGAAGAACCTACCACAGATACGCAGTATTTT.

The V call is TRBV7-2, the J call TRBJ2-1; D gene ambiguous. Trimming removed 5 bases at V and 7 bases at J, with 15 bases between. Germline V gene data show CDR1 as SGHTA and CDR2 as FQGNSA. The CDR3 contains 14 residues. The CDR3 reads CASSPWRFTNEQFF. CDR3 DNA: TGTGCCAGCAGCCCCTGGAGATTTACGAATGAGCAGTTCTTC.

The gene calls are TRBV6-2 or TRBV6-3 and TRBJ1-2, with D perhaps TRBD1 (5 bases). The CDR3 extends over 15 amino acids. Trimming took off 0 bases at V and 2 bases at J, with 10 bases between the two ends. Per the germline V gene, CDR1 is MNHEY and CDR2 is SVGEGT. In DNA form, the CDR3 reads TGTGCCAGCAGTTACTCGATGGGGGGAAACTATGGCTACACCTTC. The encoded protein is CASSYSMGGNYGYTF.

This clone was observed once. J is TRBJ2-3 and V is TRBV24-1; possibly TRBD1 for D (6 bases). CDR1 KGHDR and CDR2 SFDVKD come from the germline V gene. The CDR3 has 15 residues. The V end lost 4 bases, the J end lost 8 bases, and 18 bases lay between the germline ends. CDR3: CATSESRAGVGTQYF. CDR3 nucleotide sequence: TGTGCCACCAGTGAATCCAGGGCAGGGGTCGGTACGCAGTATTTT.

CDR3 bases: TGTGCCAGCAGCCAAGAACTAGCGGGAGCCGGGGAGCTGTTTTTT. Its translation: CASSQELAGAGELFF. The chain uses TRBV3-1 (or the pseudogene TRBV3-2) and TRBJ2-2; 11 bases line up with TRBD2. V lost 0 bases and J lost 6; bases outside the gene matches: 0. The CDR3 length is 15 residues. Germline V gene lookup returns CDR1 LGHDT and CDR2 YNNKEL (reference sequence).

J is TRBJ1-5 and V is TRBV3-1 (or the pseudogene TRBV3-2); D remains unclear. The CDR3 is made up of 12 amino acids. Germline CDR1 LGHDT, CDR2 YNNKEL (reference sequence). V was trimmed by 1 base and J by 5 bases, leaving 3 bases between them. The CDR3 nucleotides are TGTGCCAGCAGCCAAGCTGATCAGCCCCAGCATTTT. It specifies CASSQADQPQHF.

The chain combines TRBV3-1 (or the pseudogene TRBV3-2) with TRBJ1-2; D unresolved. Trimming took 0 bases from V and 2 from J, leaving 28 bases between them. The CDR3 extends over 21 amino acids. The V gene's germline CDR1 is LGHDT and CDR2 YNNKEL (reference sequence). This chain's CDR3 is CASSQEFGNVLTDRKNYGYTF. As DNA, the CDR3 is TGTGCCAGCAGCCAAGAATTTGGTAACGTACTGACCGATCGGAAGAACTATGGCTACACCTTC.

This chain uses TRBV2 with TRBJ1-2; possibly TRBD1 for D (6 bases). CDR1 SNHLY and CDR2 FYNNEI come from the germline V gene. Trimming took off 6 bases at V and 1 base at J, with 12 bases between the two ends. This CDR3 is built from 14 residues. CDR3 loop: CASSPDRNNYGYTF. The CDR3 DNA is TGTGCCAGCAGCCCTGACAGGAATAACTATGGCTACACCTTC.

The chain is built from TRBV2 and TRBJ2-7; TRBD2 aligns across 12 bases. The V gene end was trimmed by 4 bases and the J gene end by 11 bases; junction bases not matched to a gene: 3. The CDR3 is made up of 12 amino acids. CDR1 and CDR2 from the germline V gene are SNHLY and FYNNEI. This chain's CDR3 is CASSGTSGNKYF. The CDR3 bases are TGTGCCAGCAGTGGGACTAGCGGGAACAAGTACTTC.

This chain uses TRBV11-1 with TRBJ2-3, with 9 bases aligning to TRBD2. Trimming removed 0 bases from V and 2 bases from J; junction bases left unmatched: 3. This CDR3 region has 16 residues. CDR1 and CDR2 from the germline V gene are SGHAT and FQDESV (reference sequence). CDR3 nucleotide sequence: TGTGCCAGCAGCTTAGCGACTAGCGGCCACACAGATACGCAGTATTTT. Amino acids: CASSLATSGHTDTQYF. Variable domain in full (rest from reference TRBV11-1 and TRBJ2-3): EAEVAQSPRYKITEKSQAVAFWCDPISGHATLYWYRQILGQGPELLVQFQDESVVDDSQLPKDRFSAERLKGVDSTLKIQPAELGDSAMYLCASSLATSGHTDTQYFGPGTRLTVL.

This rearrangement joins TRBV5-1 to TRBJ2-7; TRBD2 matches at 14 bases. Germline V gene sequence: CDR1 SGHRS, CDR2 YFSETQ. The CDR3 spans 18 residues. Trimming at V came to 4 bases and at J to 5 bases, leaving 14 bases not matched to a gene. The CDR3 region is CASSPTGTSGRWGDEQYF. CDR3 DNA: TGCGCCAGCAGCCCCACCGGGACTAGCGGGAGATGGGGAGACGAGCAGTACTTC.

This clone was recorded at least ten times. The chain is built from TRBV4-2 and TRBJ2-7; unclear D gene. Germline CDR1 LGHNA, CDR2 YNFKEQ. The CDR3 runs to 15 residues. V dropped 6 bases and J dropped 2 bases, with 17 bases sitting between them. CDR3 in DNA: TGTGCCAGCAGTCCTGGATTGGGCAACCCCTACGAGCAGTACTTC. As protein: CASSPGLGNPYEQYF.

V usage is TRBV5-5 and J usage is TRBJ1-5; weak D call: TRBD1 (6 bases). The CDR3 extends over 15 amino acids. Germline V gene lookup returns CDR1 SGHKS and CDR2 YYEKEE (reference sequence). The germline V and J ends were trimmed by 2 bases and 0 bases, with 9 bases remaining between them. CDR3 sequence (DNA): TGTGCCAGCAGCTTAGGACAGTATAGCAATCAGCCCCAGCATTTT. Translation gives CASSLGQYSNQPQHF.

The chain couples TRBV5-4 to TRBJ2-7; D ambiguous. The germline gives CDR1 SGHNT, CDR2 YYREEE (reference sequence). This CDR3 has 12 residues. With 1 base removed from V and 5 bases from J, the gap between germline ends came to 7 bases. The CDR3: CASSLSPNEQYF. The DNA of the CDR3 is TGTGCCAGCAGCTTGTCTCCGAACGAGCAGTACTTC.

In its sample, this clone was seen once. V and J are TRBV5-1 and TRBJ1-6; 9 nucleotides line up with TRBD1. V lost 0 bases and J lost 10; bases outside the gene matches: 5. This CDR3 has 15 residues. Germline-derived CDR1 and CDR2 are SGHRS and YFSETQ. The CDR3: CASSLGTGADSPLHF. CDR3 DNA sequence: TGCGCCAGCAGCTTGGGGACAGGGGCAGACTCACCCCTCCACTTT.

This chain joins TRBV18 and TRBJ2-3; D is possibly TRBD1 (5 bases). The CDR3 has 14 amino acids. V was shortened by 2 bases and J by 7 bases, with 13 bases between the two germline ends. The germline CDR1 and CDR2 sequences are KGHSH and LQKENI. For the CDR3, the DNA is TGTGCCAGCTCACCAGACACAGGACCTTATACGCAGTATTTT. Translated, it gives CASSPDTGPYTQYF.

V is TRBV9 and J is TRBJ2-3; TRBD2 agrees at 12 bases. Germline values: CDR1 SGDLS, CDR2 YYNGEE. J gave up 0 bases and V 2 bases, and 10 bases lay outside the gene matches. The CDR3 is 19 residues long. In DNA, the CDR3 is TGTGCCAGCAGCGTGGCTAGCGGGAGGGGTCTAGTAAGCACAGATACGCAGTATTTT. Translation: CASSVASGRGLVSTDTQYF. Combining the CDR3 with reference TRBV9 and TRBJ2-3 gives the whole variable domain DSGVTQTPKHLITATGQRVTLRCSPRSGDLSVYWYQQSLDQGLQFLIQYYNGEERAKGNILERFSAQQFPDLHSELNLSSLELGDSALYFCASSVASGRGLVSTDTQYFGPGTRLTVL.